These T cell receptor beta chains were read from a single sample in a study of blood T cell repertoires in COVID-19. The table came from immunoSEQ multiplex PCR; TCRdb's copy has only in-frame clones and leaves some out. The table includes tens of thousands of clones, approximately 88% detected once. Material for sequencing was peripheral blood. The receptors come from a human donor in a cohort sampled during active COVID-19. Each CDR3 is given with its conserved first and last residue. D genes are given only for firm matches. Rows give clone size only sometimes, using once, few, many, or a class for an expanded clone.

d_gene: .; v_gene: TRBV5-1; j_gene: TRBJ2-1; abundance: .; CDR3aa: CASSLAAGGSRGNEQFF; CDR3nt: TGCGCCAGCAGCTTGGCTGCAGGCGGGTCCCGGGGGAATGAGCAGTTCTTC
d_gene: .; v_gene: TRBV15; j_gene: TRBJ1-5; abundance: .; CDR3aa: CATSSGGGNQPQHF; CDR3nt: TGTGCCACCAGCTCCGGGGGAGGGAATCAGCCCCAGCATTTT
d_gene: TRBD1; v_gene: TRBV7-9; j_gene: TRBJ2-3; abundance: .; CDR3aa: CASRGTGDAATQYF; CDR3nt: TGTGCCAGCAGAGGGACAGGGGACGCAGCTACGCAGTATTTT
d_gene: .; v_gene: TRBV25-1; j_gene: TRBJ1-1; abundance: few; CDR3aa: CASGGEWGYDTEAFF; CDR3nt: TGTGCCAGTGGAGGGGAGTGGGGGTATGACACTGAAGCTTTCTTT
d_gene: .; v_gene: TRBV28; j_gene: TRBJ1-2; abundance: few; CDR3aa: CASSVQRNYGYTF; CDR3nt: TGTGCCAGCAGTGTACAGCGGAACTATGGCTACACCTTC
d_gene: .; v_gene: TRBV11-1; j_gene: TRBJ1-4; abundance: .; CDR3aa: CASSPGGATNEKLFF; CDR3nt: TGTGCCAGCAGCCCTGGCGGAGCAACTAATGAAAAACTGTTTTTT
d_gene: TRBD1; v_gene: TRBV19; j_gene: TRBJ1-5; abundance: .; CDR3aa: CASTPTGTSNQPQHF; CDR3nt: TGTGCCAGTACCCCGACAGGGACTAGCAATCAGCCCCAGCATTTT
d_gene: .; v_gene: TRBV19; j_gene: TRBJ1-2; abundance: .; CDR3aa: CASSIGAGDLGGYTF; CDR3nt: TGTGCCAGTAGTATAGGGGCGGGGGACCTCGGAGGCTACACCTTC
d_gene: TRBD2; v_gene: TRBV29-1; j_gene: TRBJ2-1; abundance: .; CDR3aa: CSVEETSAYNEQFF; CDR3nt: TGCAGCGTTGAAGAGACTAGCGCCTACAATGAGCAGTTCTTC
d_gene: .; v_gene: TRBV11-3; j_gene: TRBJ1-5; abundance: .; CDR3aa: CASSPGGNQPQHF; CDR3nt: TGTGCCAGCAGCCCCGGGGGCAATCAGCCCCAGCATTTT
d_gene: TRBD2; v_gene: TRBV5-4; j_gene: TRBJ2-7; abundance: once; CDR3aa: CASSTETSGGATYEQYF; CDR3nt: TGTGCCAGCAGCACCGAGACTAGCGGGGGGGCTACCTACGAGCAGTACTTC
d_gene: TRBD1; v_gene: TRBV7-8; j_gene: TRBJ1-5; abundance: .; CDR3aa: CASSTGQGAAGNQPQHF; CDR3nt: TGTGCCAGCAGCACAGGACAGGGGGCTGCAGGCAATCAGCCCCAGCATTTT
d_gene: .; v_gene: TRBV6-2/TRBV6-3; j_gene: TRBJ2-7; abundance: .; CDR3aa: CASSPPEQREQYF; CDR3nt: TGTGCCAGCAGCCCTCCAGAGCAGCGCGAGCAGTACTTC
d_gene: .; v_gene: TRBV19; j_gene: TRBJ1-6; abundance: .; CDR3aa: CASSPIGTSNSPLHF; CDR3nt: TGTGCCAGTAGTCCTATCGGGACAAGTAATTCACCCCTCCACTTT
d_gene: .; v_gene: TRBV6-1; j_gene: TRBJ2-5; abundance: .; CDR3aa: CASSDSGRPQETQYF; CDR3nt: TGTGCCAGCAGTGATAGCGGAAGGCCCCAAGAGACCCAGTACTTC
d_gene: TRBD2; v_gene: TRBV27; j_gene: TRBJ2-5; abundance: .; CDR3aa: CASSSLAGGQETQYF; CDR3nt: TGTGCCAGCAGTTCCCTGGCGGGGGGCCAAGAGACCCAGTACTTC
d_gene: TRBD2; v_gene: TRBV2; j_gene: TRBJ2-1; abundance: .; CDR3aa: CASSGLAGSLGEQFF; CDR3nt: TGTGCCAGCAGTGGACTAGCGGGCTCCCTGGGTGAGCAGTTCTTC
d_gene: .; v_gene: TRBV6-5; j_gene: TRBJ1-6; abundance: once; CDR3aa: CASSYSNRDNSPLHF; CDR3nt: TGTGCCAGCAGTTACTCGAACAGAGATAATTCACCCCTCCACTTT
d_gene: .; v_gene: TRBV19; j_gene: TRBJ2-3; abundance: .; CDR3aa: CASSFGTRGTDTQYF; CDR3nt: TGTGCCAGTAGTTTCGGGACTCGGGGCACAGATACGCAGTATTTT
d_gene: .; v_gene: TRBV18; j_gene: TRBJ1-2; abundance: .; CDR3aa: CASSPPTSFYGYTF; CDR3nt: TGTGCCAGCTCACCACCGACAAGCTTCTATGGCTACACCTTC
d_gene: TRBD1; v_gene: TRBV27; j_gene: TRBJ1-5; abundance: .; CDR3aa: CASSTSGGGNQPQHF; CDR3nt: TGTGCCAGCAGTACCTCAGGGGGAGGCAATCAGCCCCAGCATTTT
d_gene: TRBD2; v_gene: TRBV15; j_gene: TRBJ2-3; abundance: .; CDR3aa: CATSREIASGGITDTQYF; CDR3nt: TGTGCCACCAGCAGAGAGATAGCTAGCGGGGGAATAACAGATACGCAGTATTTT
d_gene: .; v_gene: TRBV18; j_gene: TRBJ1-2; abundance: .; CDR3aa: CASSRGNYGYTF; CDR3nt: TGTGCCAGCTCCAGAGGAAACTATGGCTACACCTTC
d_gene: .; v_gene: TRBV9; j_gene: TRBJ2-5; abundance: .; CDR3aa: CASSVAEETQYF; CDR3nt: TGTGCCAGCAGCGTAGCTGAAGAGACCCAGTACTTC
d_gene: TRBD2; v_gene: TRBV3-1/TRBV3-2; j_gene: TRBJ2-2; abundance: .; CDR3aa: CASSQVRLAGNGELFF; CDR3nt: TGTGCCAGCAGCCAAGTTCGCCTAGCGGGAAACGGGGAGCTGTTTTTT
d_gene: .; v_gene: TRBV11-2; j_gene: TRBJ2-3; abundance: .; CDR3aa: CASSFLERERDTQYF; CDR3nt: TGTGCCAGCAGCTTCCTCGAAAGAGAACGGGATACGCAGTATTTT
d_gene: TRBD1; v_gene: TRBV7-9; j_gene: TRBJ2-7; abundance: .; CDR3aa: CASSFRDRGSYEQYF; CDR3nt: TGTGCCAGCAGCTTTCGGGACAGGGGTAGCTACGAGCAGTACTTC